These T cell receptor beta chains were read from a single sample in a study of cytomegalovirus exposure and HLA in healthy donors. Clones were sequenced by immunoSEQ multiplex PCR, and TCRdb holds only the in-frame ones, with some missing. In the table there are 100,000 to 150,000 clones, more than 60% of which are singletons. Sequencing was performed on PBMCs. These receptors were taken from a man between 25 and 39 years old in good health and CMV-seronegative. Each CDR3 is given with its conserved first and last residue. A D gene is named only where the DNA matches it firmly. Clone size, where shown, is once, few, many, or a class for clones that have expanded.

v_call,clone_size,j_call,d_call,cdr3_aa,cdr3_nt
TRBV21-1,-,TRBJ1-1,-,CASTRQGSEAFF,TGTGCCAGCACACGACAGGGGAGTGAAGCTTTCTTT
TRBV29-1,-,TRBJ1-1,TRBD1,CSVRADRGLINRDRTEAFF,TGCAGCGTGAGGGCGGACAGGGGCCTTATAAATCGTGATCGGACTGAAGCTTTCTTT
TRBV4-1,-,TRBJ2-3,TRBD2,CASSIPSGGKTDTQYF,TGCGCCAGCAGCATCCCTAGCGGGGGCAAGACAGATACGCAGTATTTT
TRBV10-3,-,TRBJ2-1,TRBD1,CAISPTGVPGASPSNEQFF,TGTGCCATCAGCCCGACAGGGGTCCCCGGTGCTTCCCCTTCCAATGAGCAGTTCTTC
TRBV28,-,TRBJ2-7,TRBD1,CASRHRQGSYEQYF,TGTGCCAGCAGACACAGACAGGGATCCTACGAGCAGTACTTC
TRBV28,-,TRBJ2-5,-,CASSHSLRGNQETQYF,TGTGCCAGCAGTCACTCACTCCGGGGGAATCAAGAGACCCAGTACTTC
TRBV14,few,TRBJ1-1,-,CASSQRGYGTEAFF,TGTGCCAGCAGCCAGAGGGGGTATGGCACTGAAGCTTTCTTT
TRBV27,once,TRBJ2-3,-,CASSPLGTFASTDTQYF,TGTGCCAGCAGTCCCCTAGGCACTTTTGCTAGCACAGATACGCAGTATTTT
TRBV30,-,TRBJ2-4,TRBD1,CAWSVQGVTKNIQYF,TGTGCCTGGAGTGTACAGGGGGTCACCAAAAACATTCAGTACTTC
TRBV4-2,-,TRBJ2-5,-,CASSPRSGQETQYF,TGTGCCAGCAGCCCTAGGTCAGGGCAAGAGACCCAGTACTTC
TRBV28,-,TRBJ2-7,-,CASRPGQSWSYEQYF,TGTGCCAGCAGGCCAGGACAGTCCTGGTCCTACGAGCAGTACTTC
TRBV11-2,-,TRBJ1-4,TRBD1,CASSLGQGAYEKLFF,TGTGCCAGCAGCCTAGGACAGGGGGCGTATGAAAAACTGTTTTTT
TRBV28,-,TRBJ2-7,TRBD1,CASSLLDRRSSYEQYF,TGTGCCAGCAGTTTATTGGACAGGAGAAGCTCCTACGAGCAGTACTTC
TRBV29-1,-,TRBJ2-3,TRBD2,CSVAGLAGEGGTDTQYF,TGCAGCGTTGCCGGACTAGCGGGGGAGGGGGGCACAGATACGCAGTATTTT
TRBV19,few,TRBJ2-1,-,CASSMFRPGFVSYNEQFF,TGTGCCAGTAGTATGTTTAGGCCGGGATTCGTCTCCTACAATGAGCAGTTCTTC
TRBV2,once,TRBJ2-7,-,CASARDTTYEQYF,TGTGCCAGCGCCCGGGACACCACCTACGAGCAGTACTTC
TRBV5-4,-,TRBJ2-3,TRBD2,CASSFSGGSTDTQYF,TGTGCCAGCAGCTTTAGCGGGGGGAGCACAGATACGCAGTATTTT
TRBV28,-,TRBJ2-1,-,CASKPSGSFYNEQFF,TGTGCCAGCAAACCCTCCGGGAGCTTTTACAATGAGCAGTTCTTC
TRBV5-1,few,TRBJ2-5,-,CASSLEAGQETQYF,TGCGCCAGCAGCTTGGAGGCAGGACAAGAGACCCAGTACTTC
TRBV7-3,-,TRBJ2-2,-,CASSLGRRSGELFF,TGTGCCAGCAGCTTGGGTCGGAGATCCGGGGAGCTGTTTTTT
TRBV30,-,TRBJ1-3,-,CAWWGPGNTIYF,TGTGCCTGGTGGGGGCCTGGAAACACCATATATTTT
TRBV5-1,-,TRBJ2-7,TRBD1,CASSLTGVLSSYEQYF,TGCGCCAGCAGCTTGACAGGGGTTTTAAGCTCCTACGAGCAGTACTTC
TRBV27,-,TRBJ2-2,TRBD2,CASSFRGGDTGELFF,TGTGCCAGCAGTTTTCGGGGAGGGGACACCGGGGAGCTGTTTTTT
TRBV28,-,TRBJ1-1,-,CATEELKGAGTEAFF,TGTGCCACCGAGGAGCTTAAAGGGGCTGGGACTGAAGCTTTCTTT
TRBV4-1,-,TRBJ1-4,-,CASSQGAGRGREKLFF,TGCGCCAGCAGCCAGGGGGCAGGCAGGGGAAGGGAAAAACTGTTTTTT
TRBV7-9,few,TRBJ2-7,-,CASSSFYEQYF,TGTGCCAGCAGCTCCTTTTACGAGCAGTACTTC
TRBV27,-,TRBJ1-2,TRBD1,CASSFDRGYHGYTF,TGTGCCAGCAGTTTTGACAGGGGTTATCATGGCTACACCTTC
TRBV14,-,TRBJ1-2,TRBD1,CASSQDPRQGRWGYTF,TGTGCCAGCAGCCAAGATCCACGACAGGGGCGGTGGGGCTACACCTTC
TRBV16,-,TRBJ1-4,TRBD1,CASSLQRGDSEKLFF,TGTGCCAGCAGCTTGCAGAGAGGGGACAGTGAAAAACTGTTTTTT
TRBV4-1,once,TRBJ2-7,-,CASSPSGNFLGEQYF,TGCGCCAGCAGCCCCTCAGGGAACTTCCTTGGCGAGCAGTACTTC
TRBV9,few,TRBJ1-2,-,CASSAAGKDGYTF,TGTGCCAGCAGCGCCGCAGGGAAAGATGGCTACACCTTC
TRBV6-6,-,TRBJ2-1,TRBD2,CASRTGTSGSYNEQFF,TGTGCCAGCAGAACCGGGACTAGCGGCTCATACAATGAGCAGTTCTTC
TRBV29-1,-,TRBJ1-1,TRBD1,CSVGGQGASEAFF,TGCAGCGTAGGCGGACAGGGGGCTTCTGAAGCTTTCTTT
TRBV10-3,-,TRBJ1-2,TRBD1,CAISEPRGANYGYTF,TGTGCCATCAGTGAGCCCAGGGGGGCTAACTATGGCTACACCTTC
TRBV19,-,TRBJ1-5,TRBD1,CASSIVTLQGGSNQPQHF,TGTGCCAGTAGTATAGTTACCTTACAGGGGGGCAGCAATCAGCCCCAGCATTTT
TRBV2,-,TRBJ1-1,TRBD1,CASSETKGQAMNTEAFF,TGTGCCAGCAGTGAAACTAAGGGACAGGCCATGAACACTGAAGCTTTCTTT
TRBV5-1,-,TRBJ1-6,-,CASSTGANSPLHF,TGCGCCAGCAGCACTGGGGCGAATTCACCCCTCCACTTT
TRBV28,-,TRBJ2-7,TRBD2,CASSPLAGLRYEQYF,TGTGCCAGCAGCCCCCTAGCGGGTCTGCGCTACGAGCAGTACTTC
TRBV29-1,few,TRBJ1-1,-,CSVAVGQANTEAFF,TGCAGCGTTGCGGTGGGTCAGGCGAACACTGAAGCTTTCTTT
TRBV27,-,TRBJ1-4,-,CASSFTGTFNEKLFF,TGTGCCAGCAGTTTTACCGGGACTTTTAATGAAAAACTGTTTTTT
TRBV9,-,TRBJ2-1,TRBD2,CASSVGGGTRGIEQFF,TGTGCCAGCAGCGTAGGGGGGGGGACTAGGGGTATTGAGCAGTTCTTC
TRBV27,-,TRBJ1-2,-,CASSFTPRITNYGYTF,TGTGCCAGCAGTTTTACTCCCAGGATTACTAACTATGGCTACACCTTC
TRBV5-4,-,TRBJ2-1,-,CASARQANEQFF,TGTGCCAGCGCCCGACAGGCCAATGAGCAGTTCTTC
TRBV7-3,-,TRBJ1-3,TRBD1,CASSTGQGADTIYF,TGTGCCAGCAGCACCGGACAGGGGGCGGACACCATATATTTT
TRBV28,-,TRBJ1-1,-,CASSLETLGGAFF,TGTGCCAGCAGTCTAGAGACCCTGGGGGGGGCTTTCTTT
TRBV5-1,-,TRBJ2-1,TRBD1,CASSLAETGGMDEQFF,TGCGCCAGCAGCTTGGCCGAGACAGGGGGCATGGATGAGCAGTTCTTC
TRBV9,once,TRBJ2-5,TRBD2,CASSAGTSGGVEETQYF,TGTGCCAGCAGCGCAGGGACTAGCGGGGGGGTTGAAGAGACCCAGTACTTC
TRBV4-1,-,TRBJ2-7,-,CASSASAVASYEQYF,TGCGCCAGCAGCGCAAGCGCCGTAGCCTCCTACGAGCAGTACTTC
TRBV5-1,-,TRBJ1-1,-,CASSFQGSTEAFF,TGCGCCAGCAGCTTCCAGGGGAGCACTGAAGCTTTCTTT